This T cell receptor beta chain stems from a study of regulatory T cells in long-lasting Graves disease. Noted time point: newly diagnosed GD, antithyroid drugs for less than 3 months. RNA isolated from PBMCs was used to make the TCR library. The authors built TCR beta libraries using iRepertoire HTBI primers and Arm-PCR of CDR3 regions. MiXCR, run by TCRdb on the multiplex PCR reads, gives a single entry per CDR3 protein. This table has 500,000 or so distinct CDR3 sequences, about 16% appearing once. This CDR3 has 16 residues. Germline V gene data show CDR1 as KGHSH and CDR2 as LQKENI. Trimming took 3 bases from V and 7 from J, leaving 18 bases between them. This clonotype was seen more than once but under ten times. The data also belong to a second study, concerning T cells in Graves' hyperthyroidism and ophthalmopathy.

The source is a middle-aged woman with Graves disease. The chain carries TRBV18 and TRBJ1-4; D is unclear. The input for sequencing was peripheral blood mononuclear cells (PBMCs), taken at new diagnosis, from a patient treated with antithyroid drugs. This CDR3 is CASSPQPGSLSEKLFF. CDR3 DNA: TGTGCCAGCTCACCGCAACCGGGATCCCTTAGTGAAAAACTGTTTTTT.